These 32 T cell receptor beta chains were sequenced from one sample in a study of cytotoxic CD8 clonotypes in ibrutinib-treated CLL. Only in-frame clones appear in the TCRdb table, and some are missing; sequencing was by immunoSEQ multiplex PCR. This table holds some 130,000 clones, roughly 85% found once. The source material was PBMCs, sampled after 24 months of ibrutinib treatment. The receptor source for this set is a human donor with chronic lymphocytic leukemia.

The V and J genes are TRBV6-6 and TRBJ1-2; the match to TRBD1 covers 9 bases. This CDR3 is 12 amino acids long. CDR1 MNHNY and CDR2 SVGAGI come from the germline V gene (reference sequence). Germline trimming cut 6 bases from V and 13 bases from J; bases unmatched to any gene: 9. CDR3 amino acids: CASRSGTGSCTF. The CDR3 DNA follows: TGTGCCAGCAGGTCCGGGACAGGGTCATGCACCTTC.

The CDR3 bases are TGTGCCAGCAGCCGACTGACGGACTATGGCTACACCTTC. It encodes CASSRLTDYGYTF. The V and J genes are TRBV11-2 and TRBJ1-2, with D hard to call. V was cut by 5 bases and J by 3 bases, with 10 bases left in between. The CDR3 is 13 amino acids. In germline, CDR1 is SGHAT, CDR2 FQNNGV.

This clone came up a few times. Here the CDR3 DNA reads TGTGCCAGCAGCTTGATGAGGAACACTGAAGCTTTCTTT. Protein: CASSLMRNTEAFF. The chain couples TRBV5-6 to TRBJ1-1; D is unresolved. CDR1 and CDR2 (germline): SGHDT, YYEEEE. This CDR3 is 13 amino acids long. The V gene lost 1 base and the J gene lost 1 base, with 5 bases spanning the gap.

The chain employs TRBV28 and TRBJ1-2; D perhaps matches TRBD1 (5 bases). CDR1 and CDR2 (germline): MDHEN, SYDVKM. Deletions cut 8 bases from V and 4 bases from J, with 14 bases between. The length of the CDR3 is 13 residues. The CDR3 DNA reads TGTGCCAGCTGGGGTGGGGCAGGCTATGGCTACACCTTC. It is translated as CASWGGAGYGYTF.

The chain employs TRBV30 and TRBJ1-5; D unresolved. Trimming pared 0 bases from V and 4 bases from J, leaving 7 bases between. Germline assignment: CDR1 GTSNPN and CDR2 SVGIG (reference sequence). There are 13 residues in the CDR3. CDR3 amino acids: CAWSVVGNQPQHF. The CDR3 nucleotides are TGTGCCTGGAGTGTAGTTGGGAATCAGCCCCAGCATTTT.

The chain links TRBV5-4 to TRBJ2-7; D might be TRBD2 (6 bases). Deletions cut 4 bases from V and 0 bases from J, with 11 bases between. Looked up from germline, CDR1 is SGHNT and CDR2 is YYREEE (reference sequence). The CDR3 loop spans 14 amino acids. CDR3 residues: CASSRDGSSYEQYF. CDR3 bases: TGTGCCAGCAGCCGGGACGGGAGCTCCTACGAGCAGTACTTC.

The chain employs TRBV6-6 and TRBJ1-4; 8 bases are a match to TRBD1. The CDR3 has 14 amino acids. The ends lost 6 bases at V and 3 bases at J; junction bases unmatched: 3. Germline CDR1 and CDR2: MNHNY and SVGAGI (reference sequence). The CDR3 loop reads CASRTGAANEKLFF. CDR3 sequence (DNA): TGTGCCAGCAGGACAGGGGCGGCTAATGAAAAACTGTTTTTT.

The CDR3 is CASSLVPTGGGSPLHF. The CDR3 nucleotides read TGCGCCAGCAGCCTCGTACCTACAGGGGGTGGTTCACCCCTCCACTTT. The J gene is TRBJ1-6, the V gene TRBV4-1; TRBD1 matches at 8 bases. Germline V gene data show CDR1 as MGHRA and CDR2 as YSYEKL. CDR3 size: 16 residues. The J segment lost 9 bases and the V segment lost 4 bases, leaving 11 bases of the junction unmatched.

The gene calls are TRBV6-1 and TRBJ2-3; a weak D match, TRBD2 (6 bases). V shed 1 base and J shed 0 bases, with 11 bases lying between them. Germline lookup yields CDR1 MNHNS and CDR2 SASEGT. This CDR3 region has 16 residues. The CDR3 region is CASSEGISGSTDTQYF. CDR3 bases: TGTGCCAGCAGTGAAGGTATTAGCGGAAGCACAGATACGCAGTATTTT.

The chain combines TRBV6-1 with TRBJ1-5, with a tentative D call TRBD1 (5 bases). V was clipped by 7 bases and J by 3 bases, with 13 bases between them. The germline CDR1 and CDR2 sequences are MNHNS and SASEGT. CDR3 size: 14 residues. The CDR3 nucleotides read TGTGCCAGCATGACGGGGGGGGTCAATCAGCCCCAGCATTTT. Its protein is CASMTGGVNQPQHF.

The chain has TRBV2 and TRBJ2-3, with 8 bases aligning to TRBD2. CDR1 and CDR2 from the germline V gene are SNHLY and FYNNEI. V trimming: 6 bases; J trimming: 2 bases; junction bases outside the gene matches: 4. The CDR3 loop spans 14 amino acids. In nucleotides, the CDR3 is TGTGCCAGCAGGTTAGCGGGAAACACAGATACGCAGTATTTT. Its translation: CASRLAGNTDTQYF.

V gene TRBV29-1 combines with J gene TRBJ1-5; D may be TRBD1 (5 bases). This CDR3 spans 14 amino acids. V lost 3 bases, J lost 7 bases, and 16 bases lay in between. Germline CDR1 is SQVTM and CDR2 is ANQGSEA. The CDR3 reads CSVDFSGLGQPQHF. The DNA for the CDR3 is TGCAGCGTTGACTTCTCAGGGCTTGGGCAGCCCCAGCATTTT.

This chain links TRBV28 with TRBJ1-2; no firm D call. Germline CDR1 is MDHEN and CDR2 is SYDVKM. V was pared by 8 bases and J by 1 base, with 11 bases between. CDR3 length: 13 residues. The CDR3, as DNA: TGTGCCAGCGAGAATGGTGTTAACTATGGCTACACCTTC. This gives the protein CASENGVNYGYTF.

V and J are TRBV19 and TRBJ2-3; 7 bases line up with TRBD2. V shed 3 bases and J 6 bases; nucleotides not matched to a gene: 3. The CDR3 has 13 residues. Germline values: CDR1 LNHDA, CDR2 SQIVND (reference sequence). CDR3 DNA: TGTGCCAGTAGTATCGGGGGGTGGGATACGCAGTATTTT. It codes for CASSIGGWDTQYF.

This sequence joins TRBV15 and TRBJ2-1, with TRBD2 matching 7 bases. The trim removed 5 bases at V and 4 bases at J, leaving 8 bases unmatched. The CDR3 runs to 15 residues. Germline V CDR1 and CDR2: LNHNV, YYDKDF (reference sequence). CDR3 in amino acids: CATSGRRESYNEQFF. CDR3 bases: TGTGCCACCAGCGGTCGGCGGGAGTCTTACAATGAGCAGTTCTTC.

The chain links TRBV11-2 to TRBJ1-1; 9 bases align to TRBD1. J gave up 6 bases and V 5 bases, and 4 bases lay outside the gene matches. CDR3 size: 13 residues. Germline CDR1 SGHAT, CDR2 FQNNGV. Written as DNA, the CDR3 is TGTGCCAGCAGCCCCAGGACAGGGGCTGAAGCTTTCTTT. This gives the protein CASSPRTGAEAFF.

This clone was counted between two and nine times. J is TRBJ2-7 and V is TRBV28, with 8 bases that match TRBD2. V trimming: 2 bases; J trimming: 4 bases; junction bases outside the gene matches: 16. This CDR3 contains 18 residues. The germline gives CDR1 MDHEN, CDR2 SYDVKM. The CDR3 bases are TGTGCCAGCAGTTTAAGCGGTCTAGCGGGTCAATCAATATACGAGCAGTACTTC. Protein sequence: CASSLSGLAGQSIYEQYF.

This sequence joins TRBV7-3 and TRBJ2-5; D is undetermined. V was trimmed by 8 bases and J by 4 bases, leaving 8 bases between them. This CDR3 is 11 amino acids long. Germline assignment: CDR1 SGHTA and CDR2 FQGTGA. CDR3 DNA: TGTGCCAGCTCAGGTGGAGAGACCCAGTACTTC. Protein product: CASSGGETQYF.

The rearrangement links TRBV28 to TRBJ2-2; D may be TRBD1 (6 bases). The CDR3 loop spans 14 amino acids. V gave up 3 bases and J gave up 3 bases, with 8 bases separating them. CDR1 is MDHEN and CDR2 is SYDVKM in the germline V gene. CDR3 in amino acids: CASSFNRDTGELFF. CDR3 coding DNA: TGTGCCAGCAGTTTCAACAGGGACACCGGGGAGCTGTTTTTT.

The chain employs TRBV7-7 and TRBJ2-2; a possible D gene is TRBD1 (5 bases). Germline V gives CDR1 SSHAT, CDR2 FNYEAQ (reference sequence). This CDR3 has 14 amino acids. V lost 1 base and J lost 7, with 10 bases in between. Written as DNA, the CDR3 is TGTGCCAGCAGCTTAGATAAGGGGATCGGGGAGCTGTTTTTT. It is translated as CASSLDKGIGELFF.

This clone was detected only once. The chain has TRBV6-6 and TRBJ2-7; D is undetermined. The CDR3 extends over 14 amino acids. Trimming left V 6 bases short and J 7 bases short, with 19 bases between. CDR1 is MNHNY and CDR2 is SVGAGI in the germline V gene (reference sequence). In nucleotides, the CDR3 is TGTGCCAGCAGGGGCCCAAAAGCTTGGGTAGAGCAGTACTTC. It is translated as CASRGPKAWVEQYF.

Only a few counts were recorded for this clone. The chain has TRBV7-2 and TRBJ1-1, with D possibly being TRBD1 (6 bases). This CDR3 comprises 15 residues. The germline CDR1 and CDR2 sequences are SGHTA and FQGNSA. The ends were cut back, 3 bases at V and 5 bases at J, with 16 bases in the middle. CDR3 in amino acids: CASSLTGAGETEAFF. The CDR3 DNA reads TGTGCCAGCAGCTTGACAGGTGCCGGGGAGACTGAAGCTTTCTTT.

This clone was found a few times. The chain carries TRBV6-5 and TRBJ2-7; no clear D. The V gene lost 6 bases and the J gene lost 6 bases, with 9 bases spanning the gap. Germline CDR1 MNHEY, CDR2 SVGAGI. CDR3 length: 11 amino acids. DNA of the CDR3: TGTGCCAGCAGCCGAGGCGCCGAGCAGTACTTC. Translated: CASSRGAEQYF.

DNA for the CDR3: TGTGCCAGCAGCACCCGGGACTTCACCGGGGAGCTGTTTTTT. Amino acid sequence: CASSTRDFTGELFF. V is TRBV7-2 and J is TRBJ2-2, with a weak D call TRBD2 (6 bases). From germline, CDR1 is SGHTA and CDR2 FQGNSA. V lost 5 bases and J 4 bases, leaving 11 bases between the germline ends. The CDR3 runs 14 residues.

V and J are TRBV7-2 and TRBJ1-2; TRBD1 aligns across 11 bases. Germline-derived CDR1 and CDR2 are SGHTA and FQGNSA. CDR3 length: 15 amino acids. V trimming: 5 bases; J trimming: 4 bases; junction bases outside the gene matches: 6. CDR3 in amino acids: CASSISGQGVYGYTF. CDR3 nucleotide sequence: TGTGCCAGCAGCATATCGGGACAGGGGGTCTATGGCTACACCTTC.

This clone was counted a few times. The chain uses TRBV28 and TRBJ2-7; D not resolved. Germline lookup yields CDR1 MDHEN and CDR2 SYDVKM. V lost 8 bases and J 8 bases, leaving 13 bases between the germline ends. CDR3 size: 11 residues. The CDR3 DNA follows: TGTGCCAGCGGAACAGAGGTCAAGCAGTACTTC. Protein product: CASGTEVKQYF.

The chain joins TRBV4-2 to TRBJ2-5; TRBD2 aligns across 12 bases. Unmatched junction bases numbered 11, after V lost 4 bases and J lost 2 bases. The CDR3 is 18 amino acids. Germline V gene lookup returns CDR1 LGHNA and CDR2 YNFKEQ. CDR3 sequence: CASSLARSSGGGQETQYF. CDR3 DNA: TGTGCCAGCAGCCTAGCGAGGTCTAGCGGGGGGGGACAAGAGACCCAGTACTTC.

This clone was counted a single time. The chain couples TRBV4-3 to TRBJ1-2; 8 bases agree with TRBD1. The junction had 1 base not matched to a gene; V was cut back by 2 bases and J by 5 bases. The CDR3 contains 13 residues. Germline V gene lookup returns CDR1 LGHNA and CDR2 YSLEER. CDR3 protein: CASSQNRGYGYTF. Written as DNA, the CDR3 is TGCGCCAGCAGCCAAAACAGGGGGTATGGCTACACCTTC.

The count of this clone is one. This chain uses TRBV11-2 with TRBJ2-1; D not resolved. Between the trimmed V and J ends, which lost 3 bases and 5 bases, there was a span of 11 bases. In germline, CDR1 is SGHAT, CDR2 FQNNGV. The CDR3 consists of 14 residues. The CDR3 sequence is CASSLGLEDNEQFF. Here the CDR3 DNA reads TGTGCCAGCAGCTTGGGTCTCGAGGACAATGAGCAGTTCTTC.

V and J are TRBV2 and TRBJ1-1, with D maybe TRBD1 (5 bases). The CDR3 contains 13 residues. V lost 7 bases, J lost 5 bases, and 14 bases lay in between. CDR1 and CDR2 from the germline V gene are SNHLY and FYNNEI. CDR3 sequence (DNA): TGTGCCAGCAATCAGGCCGGGGGAACTGAAGCTTTCTTT. It specifies CASNQAGGTEAFF.

Only one count was recorded for this clone. The V gene is TRBV5-4, the J gene TRBJ2-7; TRBD2 matches 8 bases. The CDR3 covers 13 residues. Germline lookup yields CDR1 SGHNT and CDR2 YYREEE (reference sequence). Trimming took 3 bases from V and 4 from J; bases not matched to a gene: 3. CDR3 in amino acids: CASSSQRGYEQYF. CDR3 in DNA: TGTGCCAGCAGCTCCCAGCGGGGGTACGAGCAGTACTTC.

J is TRBJ2-5 and V is TRBV7-9, with unresolved D. The CDR3 has 17 amino acids. CDR1 SEHNR and CDR2 FQNEAQ come from the germline V gene (reference sequence). V dropped 5 bases and J dropped 5 bases, with 24 bases sitting between them. The CDR3 DNA is TGTGCCAGCAGCCCTACGCTTAGCCGTTTCCAGAGGGAGACCCAGTACTTC. Translated: CASSPTLSRFQRETQYF.